This TCR beta chain is drawn from a study of monozygotic twins with inflammatory bowel disease. As regards this clonotype: Its antigen is currently unknown.

Germline V gene lookup returns CDR1 SGHTA and CDR2 FQGNSA. CDR3 length: 13 amino acids. Using TCRalpha and TCRbeta cDNA, the researchers carried out two nested PCRs that lasted around 15 and 10 cycles. From the 5' RACE reads, TCRdb lists one entry per CDR3 protein and no DNA. The sample yields fewer than 550,000 distinct CDR3 sequences, of which the top ten take up about 2.6%. Study conclusions and caveats: Relative clonotype sharing with others was diminished in IBD patients versus healthy twins, particularly with disease activity. Distinction of different T cell subtypes was not possible. What may have added variability to patient repertoires is that immunosuppressive treatments differed.

The rearrangement joins TRBV7-2 to TRBJ2-7. This clonotype originated in a human donor with ulcerative colitis or Crohn's disease, or a healthy co-twin of an affected twin (not recorded which). The material sequenced was blood. CDR3 in amino acids: CASSLANFYEQYF. The full variable domain, in which reference TRBV7-2 and TRBJ2-7 provide the parts outside the CDR3, is GAGVSQSPSNKVTEKGKDVELRCDPISGHTALYWYRQSLGQGLEFLIYFQGNSAPDKSGLPSDRFSAERTGGSVSTLTIQRTQQEDSAVYLCASSLANFYEQYFGPGTRLTVT.